This TCR beta chain was found in a study of immune cell composition in non-small cell lung cancer. Profiled with immunoSEQ multiplex PCR; TCRdb holds only in-frame clones, not every one. Of about 3,100 clones in the sample, around 84% are singletons; the top ten hold roughly 13%. J gave up 6 bases and V 5 bases, and 11 bases lay outside the gene matches. CDR1 and CDR2 from the germline V gene are MDHEN and SYDVKM. The CDR3 length is 15 residues. The normal lung sample lay at least 3 cm, and maximally far, from the tumour. Sequencing was carried out using non-adjacent lung tissue. The chain employs TRBV28 and TRBJ2-7; 9 positions match TRBD1. The receptor was isolated from a human donor with non-small cell lung cancer. The donor label of this sample is uncertain. DNA for the CDR3: TGTGCCAGCAGTGGGAGGACAGGGGATTTGGGCGAGCAGTACTTC. Its protein product is CASSGRTGDLGEQYF. The whole variable domain, filled in from reference TRBV28 and TRBJ2-7, reads DVKVTQSSRYLVKRTGEKVFLECVQDMDHENMFWYRQDPGLGLRLIYFSYDVKMKEKGDIPEGYSVSREKKERFSLILESASTNQTSMYLCASSGRTGDLGEQYFGPGTRLTVT.